This TCR beta chain comes out of a study of naive and memory T cell subsets. This clonotype was detected many times. Its antigen is unknown. Points from the study as a whole: Possibly reflecting memory cells re-expressing CD45RA, a few larger clonotypes occurred in naive repertoires, especially CD8.

Deletions cut 5 bases from V and 2 bases from J, with 9 bases between. This CDR3 is 13 amino acids long. An equimolar mix of two oligonucleotides served as the beta constant-region primer for TRBC1 and TRBC2. The ligated cDNA underwent four PCR rounds using SP2 and nested alpha and beta constant-region primers. MiXCR, applied by TCRdb to the UMI-ligation and nested PCR reads, yields one record per CDR3 protein. The data hold some 110,000 distinct CDR3 sequences, with roughly 15% observed a single time. After the first PCR, alpha and beta chain libraries were processed separately. This chain links TRBV12-3 or TRBV12-4 with TRBJ2-5; D might be TRBD1 (6 bases). Sequences were obtained from naive CD8+ T cells from blood. This clonotype was sampled from a human donor in good health. CDR3 nucleotide sequence: TGTGCCAGCAGTCTGGACAGTCAAGAGACCCAGTACTTC. Translated, it gives CASSLDSQETQYF.